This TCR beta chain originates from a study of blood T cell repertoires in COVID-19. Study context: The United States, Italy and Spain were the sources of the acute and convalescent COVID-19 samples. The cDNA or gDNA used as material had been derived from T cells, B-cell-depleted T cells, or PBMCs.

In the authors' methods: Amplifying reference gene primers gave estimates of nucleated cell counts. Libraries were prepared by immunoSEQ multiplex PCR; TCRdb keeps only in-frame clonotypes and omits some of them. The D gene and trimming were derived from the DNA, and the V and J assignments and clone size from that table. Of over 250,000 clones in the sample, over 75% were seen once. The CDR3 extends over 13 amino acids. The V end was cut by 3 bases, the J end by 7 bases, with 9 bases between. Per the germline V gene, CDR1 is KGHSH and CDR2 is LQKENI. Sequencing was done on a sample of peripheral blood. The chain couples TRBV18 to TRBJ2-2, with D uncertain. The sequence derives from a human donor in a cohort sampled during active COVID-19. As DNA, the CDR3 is TGTGCCAGCTCACCGCACTATGGCGGGGAGCTGTTTTTT. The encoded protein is CASSPHYGGELFF.